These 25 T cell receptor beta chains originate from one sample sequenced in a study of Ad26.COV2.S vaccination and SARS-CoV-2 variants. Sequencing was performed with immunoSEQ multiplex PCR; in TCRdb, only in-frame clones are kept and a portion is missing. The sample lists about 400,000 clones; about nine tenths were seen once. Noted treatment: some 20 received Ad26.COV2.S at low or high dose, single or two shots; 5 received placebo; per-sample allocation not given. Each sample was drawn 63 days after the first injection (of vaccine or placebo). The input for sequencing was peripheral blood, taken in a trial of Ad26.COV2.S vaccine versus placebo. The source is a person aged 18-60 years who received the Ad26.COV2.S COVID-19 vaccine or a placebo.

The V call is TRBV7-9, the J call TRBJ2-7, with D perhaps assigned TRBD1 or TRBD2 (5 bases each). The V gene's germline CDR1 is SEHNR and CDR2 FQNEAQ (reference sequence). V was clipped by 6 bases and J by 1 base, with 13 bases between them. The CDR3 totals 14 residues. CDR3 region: CASRDTRGSYEQYF. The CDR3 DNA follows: TGTGCCAGCAGGGATACTAGGGGATCCTACGAGCAGTACTTC. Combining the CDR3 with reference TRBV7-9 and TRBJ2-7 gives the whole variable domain DTGVSQNPRHKITKRGQNVTFRCDPISEHNRLYWYRQTLGQGPEFLTYFQNEAQLEKSRLLSDRFSAERPKGSFSTLEIQRTEQGDSAMYLCASRDTRGSYEQYFGPGTRLTVT.

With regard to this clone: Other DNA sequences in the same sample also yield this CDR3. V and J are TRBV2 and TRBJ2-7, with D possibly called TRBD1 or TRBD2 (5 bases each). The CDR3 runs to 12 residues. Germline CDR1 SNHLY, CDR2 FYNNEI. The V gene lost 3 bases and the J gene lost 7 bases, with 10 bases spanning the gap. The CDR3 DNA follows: TGTGCCAGCAGTGAGGGGGTTGGGGAGCAGTACTTC. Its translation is CASSEGVGEQYF.

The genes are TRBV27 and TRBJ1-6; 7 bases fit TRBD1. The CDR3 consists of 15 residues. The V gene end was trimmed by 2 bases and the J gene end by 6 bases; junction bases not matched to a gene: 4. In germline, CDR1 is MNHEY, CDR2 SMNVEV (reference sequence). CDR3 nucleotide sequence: TGTGCCAGCAGTTTAGGAGGGGGCTTTAATTCACCCCTCCACTTT. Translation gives CASSLGGGFNSPLHF.

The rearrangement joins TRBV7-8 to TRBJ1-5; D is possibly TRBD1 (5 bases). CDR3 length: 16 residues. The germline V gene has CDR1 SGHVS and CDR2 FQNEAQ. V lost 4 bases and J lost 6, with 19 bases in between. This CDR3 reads CASSSTRAGMGQPQHF. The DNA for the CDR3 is TGTGCCAGCAGCTCCACTAGGGCAGGGATGGGTCAGCCCCAGCATTTT. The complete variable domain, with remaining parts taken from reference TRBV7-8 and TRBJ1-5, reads GAGVSQSPRYKVAKRGQDVALRCDPISGHVSLFWYQQALGQGPEFLTYFQNEAQLDKSGLPSDRFFAERPEGSVSTLKIQRTQQEDSAVYLCASSSTRAGMGQPQHFGDGTRLSIL.

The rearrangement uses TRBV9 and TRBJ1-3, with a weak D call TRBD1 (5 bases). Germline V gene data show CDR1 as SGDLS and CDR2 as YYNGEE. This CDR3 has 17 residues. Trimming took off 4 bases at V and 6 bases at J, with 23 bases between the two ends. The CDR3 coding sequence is TGTGCCAGCAGCCCACTTGTCATACCCGGGGGGGAAAACACCATATATTTT. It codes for CASSPLVIPGGENTIYF. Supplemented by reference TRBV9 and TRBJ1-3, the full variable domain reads DSGVTQTPKHLITATGQRVTLRCSPRSGDLSVYWYQQSLDQGLQFLIQYYNGEERAKGNILERFSAQQFPDLHSELNLSSLELGDSALYFCASSPLVIPGGENTIYFGEGSWLTVV.

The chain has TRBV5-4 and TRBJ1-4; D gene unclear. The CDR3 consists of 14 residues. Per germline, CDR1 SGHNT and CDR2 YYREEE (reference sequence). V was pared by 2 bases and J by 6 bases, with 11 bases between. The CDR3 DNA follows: TGTGCCAGCAGCTTCGCGGGCCTGGATGAAAAACTGTTTTTT. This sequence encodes CASSFAGLDEKLFF.

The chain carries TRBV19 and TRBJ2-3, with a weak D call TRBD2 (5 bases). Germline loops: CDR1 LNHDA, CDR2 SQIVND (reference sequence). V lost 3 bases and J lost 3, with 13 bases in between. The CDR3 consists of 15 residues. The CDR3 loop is CASSIRGRETDTQYF. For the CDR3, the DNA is TGTGCCAGTAGTATCCGAGGGAGAGAAACAGATACGCAGTATTTT.

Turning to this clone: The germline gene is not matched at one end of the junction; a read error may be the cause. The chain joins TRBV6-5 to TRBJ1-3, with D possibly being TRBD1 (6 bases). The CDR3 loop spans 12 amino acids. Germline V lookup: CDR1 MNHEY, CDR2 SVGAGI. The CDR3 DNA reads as TGTACCAGCAGAACACAGGGCCACACCATATATTTT. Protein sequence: CTSRTQGHTIYF.

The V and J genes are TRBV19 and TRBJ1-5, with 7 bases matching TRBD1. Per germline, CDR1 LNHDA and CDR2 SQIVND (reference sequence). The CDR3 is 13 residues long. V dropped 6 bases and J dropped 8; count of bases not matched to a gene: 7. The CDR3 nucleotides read TGTGCCAGTAGCCTCACAGGGGAGGAGCCCCAGCATTTT. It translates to CASSLTGEEPQHF.

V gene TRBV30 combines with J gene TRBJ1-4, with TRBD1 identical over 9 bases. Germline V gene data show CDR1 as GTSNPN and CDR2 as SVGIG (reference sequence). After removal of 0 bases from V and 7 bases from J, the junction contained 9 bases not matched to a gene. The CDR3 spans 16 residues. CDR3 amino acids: CAWSVGFGTGSEKLFF. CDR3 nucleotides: TGTGCCTGGAGTGTAGGATTCGGGACAGGGAGTGAAAAACTGTTTTTT.

CDR3 loop: CASSRGNEQFF. The CDR3 nucleotides read TGTGCCAGCAGCCGGGGCAATGAGCAGTTCTTC. The J gene is TRBJ2-1, the V gene TRBV9, with D possibly being TRBD2 (5 bases). Germline V lookup: CDR1 SGDLS, CDR2 YYNGEE. The CDR3 has 11 amino acids. Trimming took off 4 bases at V and 6 bases at J, with 5 bases between the two ends.

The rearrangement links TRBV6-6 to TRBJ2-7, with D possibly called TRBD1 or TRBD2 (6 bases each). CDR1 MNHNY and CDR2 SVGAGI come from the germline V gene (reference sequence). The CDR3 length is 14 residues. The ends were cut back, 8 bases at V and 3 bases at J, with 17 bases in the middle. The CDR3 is CASGGTSPYYEQYF. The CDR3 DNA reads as TGTGCCAGCGGAGGGACATCCCCTTACTACGAGCAGTACTTC.

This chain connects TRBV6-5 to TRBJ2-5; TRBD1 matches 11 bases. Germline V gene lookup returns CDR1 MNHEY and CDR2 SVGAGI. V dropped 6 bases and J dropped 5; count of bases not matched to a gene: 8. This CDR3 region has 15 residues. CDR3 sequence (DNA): TGTGCCAGCAGCCCGGACAGGGGGCGATCGGAGACCCAGTACTTC. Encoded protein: CASSPDRGRSETQYF.

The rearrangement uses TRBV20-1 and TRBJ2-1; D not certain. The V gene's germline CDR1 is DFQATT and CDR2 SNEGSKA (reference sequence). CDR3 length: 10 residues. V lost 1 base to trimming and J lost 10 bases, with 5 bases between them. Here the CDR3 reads CSARVREQFF. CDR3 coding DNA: TGCAGTGCTAGAGTCCGAGAGCAGTTCTTC.

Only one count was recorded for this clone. The CDR3: CAWSAIGGRADTQYF. In nucleotides, the CDR3 is TGTGCCTGGAGTGCCATTGGGGGGCGCGCAGATACGCAGTATTTT. V usage is TRBV30 and J usage is TRBJ2-3; D possibly uses TRBD1 or TRBD2 (6 bases each). The germline gives CDR1 GTSNPN, CDR2 SVGIG (reference sequence). The length of the CDR3 is 15 residues. V was trimmed by 1 base and J by 4 bases, leaving 15 bases between them.

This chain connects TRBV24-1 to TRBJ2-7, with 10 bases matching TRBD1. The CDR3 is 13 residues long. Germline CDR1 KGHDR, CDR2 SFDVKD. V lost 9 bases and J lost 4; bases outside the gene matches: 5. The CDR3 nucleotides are TGTGCCACCTCGAGGGACAGGGGTTACGAGCAGTACTTC. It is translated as CATSRDRGYEQYF.

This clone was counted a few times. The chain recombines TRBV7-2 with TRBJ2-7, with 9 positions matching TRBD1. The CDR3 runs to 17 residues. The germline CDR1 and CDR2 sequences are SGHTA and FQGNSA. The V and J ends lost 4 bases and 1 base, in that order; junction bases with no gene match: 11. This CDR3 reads CASSWTAGDRVSYEQYF. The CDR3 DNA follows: TGTGCCAGCAGCTGGACCGCCGGGGACAGGGTATCCTACGAGCAGTACTTC.

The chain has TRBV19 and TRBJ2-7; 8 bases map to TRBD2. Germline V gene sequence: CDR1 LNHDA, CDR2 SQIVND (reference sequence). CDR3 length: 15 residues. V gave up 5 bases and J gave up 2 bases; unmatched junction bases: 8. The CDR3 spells CASSVTSGGPYEQYF. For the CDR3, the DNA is TGTGCCAGTAGTGTAACTAGCGGAGGGCCCTACGAGCAGTACTTC.

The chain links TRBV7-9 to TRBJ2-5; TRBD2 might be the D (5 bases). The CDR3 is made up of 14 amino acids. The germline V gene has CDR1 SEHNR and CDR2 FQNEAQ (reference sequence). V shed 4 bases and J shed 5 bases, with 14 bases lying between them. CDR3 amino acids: CASSSIGGGETQYF. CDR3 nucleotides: TGTGCCAGCAGCTCGATTGGAGGTGGCGAGACCCAGTACTTC.

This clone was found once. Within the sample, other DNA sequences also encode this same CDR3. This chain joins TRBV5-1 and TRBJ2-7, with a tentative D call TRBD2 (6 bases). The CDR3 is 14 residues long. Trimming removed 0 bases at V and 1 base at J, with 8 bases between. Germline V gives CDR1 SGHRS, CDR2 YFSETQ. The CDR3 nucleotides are TGCGCCAGCAGCTTGGGTAGCGGATCCTACGAGCAGTACTTC. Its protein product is CASSLGSGSYEQYF.

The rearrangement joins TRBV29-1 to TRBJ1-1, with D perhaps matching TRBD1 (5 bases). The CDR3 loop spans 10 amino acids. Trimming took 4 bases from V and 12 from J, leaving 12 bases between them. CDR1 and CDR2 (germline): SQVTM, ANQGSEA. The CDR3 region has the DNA TGCAGCGTTGTAGGGGCGAGAACTTTCTTT. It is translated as CSVVGARTFF.

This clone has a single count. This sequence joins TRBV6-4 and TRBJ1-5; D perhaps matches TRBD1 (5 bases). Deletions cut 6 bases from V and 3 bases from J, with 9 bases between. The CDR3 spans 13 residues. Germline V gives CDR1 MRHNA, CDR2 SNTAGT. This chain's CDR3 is CASRRGTNQPQHF. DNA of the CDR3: TGTGCCAGCAGGAGGGGAACCAATCAGCCCCAGCATTTT.

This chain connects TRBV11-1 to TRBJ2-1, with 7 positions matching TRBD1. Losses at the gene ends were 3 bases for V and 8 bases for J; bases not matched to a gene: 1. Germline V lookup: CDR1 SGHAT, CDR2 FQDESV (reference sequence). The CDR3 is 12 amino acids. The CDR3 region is CASSFDRDEQFF. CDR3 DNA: TGTGCCAGCAGCTTCGACAGGGATGAGCAGTTCTTC.

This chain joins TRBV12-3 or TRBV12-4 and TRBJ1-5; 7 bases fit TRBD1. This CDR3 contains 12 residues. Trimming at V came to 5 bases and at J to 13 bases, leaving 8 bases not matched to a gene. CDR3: CASSRGPGQQHF. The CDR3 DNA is TGTGCCAGCAGTCGCGGCCCGGGACAGCAGCATTTT.

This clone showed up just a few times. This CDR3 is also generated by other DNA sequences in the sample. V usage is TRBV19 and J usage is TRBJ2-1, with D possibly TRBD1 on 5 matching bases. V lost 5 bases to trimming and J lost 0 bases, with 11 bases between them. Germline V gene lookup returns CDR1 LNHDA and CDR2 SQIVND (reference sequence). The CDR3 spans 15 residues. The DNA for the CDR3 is TGTGCCAGTAGTTCCGACAGAAGCTCCTACAATGAGCAGTTCTTC. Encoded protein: CASSSDRSSYNEQFF.